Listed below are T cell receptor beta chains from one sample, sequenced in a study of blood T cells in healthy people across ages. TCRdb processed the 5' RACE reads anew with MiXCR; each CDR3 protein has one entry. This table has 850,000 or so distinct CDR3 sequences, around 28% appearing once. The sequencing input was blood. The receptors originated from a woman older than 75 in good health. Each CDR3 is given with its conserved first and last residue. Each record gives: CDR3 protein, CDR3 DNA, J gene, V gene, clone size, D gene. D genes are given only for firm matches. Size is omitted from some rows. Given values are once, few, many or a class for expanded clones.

CASSFGLANYGYTF | TGTGCCAGCAGTTTTGGCCTAGCTAACTATGGCTACACCTTC | TRBJ1-2 | TRBV12-3/TRBV12-4 | many | -
CASSFRDRVRNEQFF | TGTGCCAGCAGTTTCCGGGACAGGGTGAGGAATGAGCAGTTCTTC | TRBJ2-1 | TRBV28 | many | TRBD1
CASSFGTGARKLFF | TGTGCCAGCAGCTTCGGGACAGGGGCGAGAAAACTGTTTTTT | TRBJ1-4 | TRBV7-9 | many | TRBD1
CASSDGGTDTRYF | TGTGCCAGCAGCGACGGGGGGACAGATACGCGGTATTTT | TRBJ2-3 | TRBV7-9 | - | -
CSARLGYEQYF | TGCAGTGCTAGATTGGGGTACGAGCAGTACTTC | TRBJ2-7 | TRBV20-1 | - | -
CASIGGARIEAFF | TGTGCTTCGATCGGGGGCGCCCGGATTGAAGCTTTCTTT | TRBJ1-1 | TRBV25-1 | - | -
CAIRGTGVKDGYTF | TGTGCCATCAGAGGGACAGGGGTGAAGGATGGCTACACCTTC | TRBJ1-2 | TRBV10-3 | many | TRBD1
CSATLAGGHETQYF | TGCAGTGCAACACTAGCGGGGGGGCACGAGACCCAGTACTTC | TRBJ2-5 | TRBV20-1 | many | TRBD2
CATSDRTPGQGVKDTQYF | TGTGCCACCAGTGACCGGACGCCGGGACAGGGGGTCAAAGATACGCAGTATTTT | TRBJ2-3 | TRBV24-1 | few | TRBD1
CASSLTRQGPYEQYF | TGCGCCAGCAGCTTGACGAGACAGGGGCCCTACGAGCAGTACTTC | TRBJ2-7 | TRBV5-1 | many | TRBD1
CASSSPGTKDNEQFF | TGTGCCAGCAGCTCCCCCGGGACAAAAGACAATGAGCAGTTCTTC | TRBJ2-1 | TRBV7-2 | - | -
CASSFHQRGGNEQFF | TGTGCCAGCAGTTTCCATCAGCGGGGAGGCAATGAGCAGTTCTTC | TRBJ2-1 | TRBV12-3/TRBV12-4 | few | TRBD2
CASSLRRPSSYNEQFF | TGTGCCAGCAGCCTCAGGAGACCAAGCTCCTACAATGAGCAGTTCTTC | TRBJ2-1 | TRBV12-3/TRBV12-4 | many | -
CASSPSGGAYNKQFF | TGTGCCAGCAGTCCCAGCGGGGGAGCCTACAATAAGCAGTTCTTC | TRBJ2-1 | TRBV27 | - | TRBD2
CASSRDRTGPGGTQYF | TGTGCCAGCAGTCGTGACAGGACAGGGCCAGGAGGGACCCAGTACTTC | TRBJ2-5 | TRBV6-5 | - | TRBD1
CASSLLVNPTEAFF | TGTGCCAGCAGCTTACTTGTAAACCCCACTGAAGCTTTCTTT | TRBJ1-1 | TRBV7-2 | - | -
CASSRGGPAGNTIYF | TGTGCCAGCAGTCGGGGGGGGCCGGCTGGAAACACCATATATTTT | TRBJ1-3 | TRBV7-2 | - | -
CASSQESVGHPGELFF | TGTGCCAGCAGCCAAGAATCAGTAGGTCACCCCGGGGAGCTGTTTTTT | TRBJ2-2 | TRBV3-1 | few | -
CASSSQGGAGSPLHF | TGCGCCAGCAGCTCCCAGGGGGGGGCCGGTTCACCCCTCCACTTT | TRBJ1-6 | TRBV4-3 | many | TRBD1
CASSLAGREDEQYF | TGTGCCAGCAGCTTAGCAGGGCGGGAGGACGAGCAGTACTTC | TRBJ2-7 | TRBV7-2 | many | TRBD2
CSVPSPFNTEAFF | TGCAGTGTTCCAAGTCCTTTTAACACTGAAGCTTTCTTT | TRBJ1-1 | TRBV20-1 | - | -